This TCR beta chain appears in the sequencing data of a study of CD8 T cells in Susac syndrome. Random-hexamer reverse transcription was applied to roughly 0.5 to 1 ug RNA. TCRdb analysed the immunoSEQ multiplex PCR reads with MiXCR anew, one entry per CDR3 protein. The repertoire holds 120,000 to 150,000 distinct CDR3 sequences, with about 95% as singletons. In blood CD8+ and CD4+ T cells, TCR beta underwent sequencing. The receptor's source is a human donor with multiple sclerosis. The sample consisted of CD4+ T cells from PBMCs.

The CDR3 sequence is CSATDNFYGYTF. Here the CDR3 DNA reads TGCAGTGCTACGGACAATTTCTATGGCTACACCTTC. The rearrangement uses TRBV20-1 and TRBJ1-2, with D perhaps TRBD1 (5 bases). V was trimmed by 4 bases and J by 4 bases, leaving 10 bases between them. This CDR3 has 12 residues. Per germline, CDR1 DFQATT and CDR2 SNEGSKA (reference sequence).